These 18 T cell receptor beta chains originate from one sample sequenced in a study of OX40 agonist ivuxolimab in advanced cancers. Some clones are missing from TCRdb's copy, which holds only in-frame ones; the method was immunoSEQ multiplex PCR. The sample lists roughly 40,000 clones, 86% occurring once. The sample consisted of CD4+ or CD8+ T cells sorted from blood, taken in a trial of the OX40 agonist ivuxolimab. The receptors were sampled from an adult with an advanced solid tumor such as melanoma, head and neck, liver or kidney cancer.

The rearrangement joins TRBV28 to TRBJ1-1; 8 bases are a match to TRBD1. The CDR3 runs to 14 residues. Per germline, CDR1 MDHEN and CDR2 SYDVKM. The V gene end was trimmed by 5 bases and the J gene end by 4 bases; junction bases not matched to a gene: 6. The CDR3 sequence: CASSGQGMGTEAFF. DNA for the CDR3: TGTGCCAGCAGTGGACAGGGTATGGGCACTGAAGCTTTCTTT.

The chain has TRBV28 and TRBJ1-1, with TRBD1 identical over 7 bases. Per germline, CDR1 MDHEN and CDR2 SYDVKM. Unmatched junction bases numbered 16, after V lost 5 bases and J lost 7 bases. The length of the CDR3 is 16 residues. The CDR3 region has the DNA TGTGCCAGCAGTCCGTTACTTAGGACAGGTTGGTTTGAAGCTTTCTTT. Its translation: CASSPLLRTGWFEAFF.

The rearrangement uses TRBV11-2 and TRBJ1-2; 8 bases are shared with TRBD1. The CDR3 is 14 amino acids. The germline CDR1 and CDR2 sequences are SGHAT and FQNNGV. Trimming took 3 bases from V and 3 from J; bases not matched to a gene: 3. The CDR3 nucleotides are TGTGCCAGCAGCTTGGGACAGGTGTACTATGGCTACACCTTC. It codes for CASSLGQVYYGYTF.

This clone was seen a handful of times. The chain recombines TRBV4-1 with TRBJ1-2; TRBD1 might be the D (6 bases). This CDR3 spans 17 amino acids. Trimming left V 4 bases short and J 6 bases short, with 24 bases between. The V gene's germline CDR1 is MGHRA and CDR2 YSYEKL. As DNA, the CDR3 is TGCGCCAGCAGCCCTAGCGGCAGGGGTGCTCTAGGGAATGGCTACACCTTC. Translating gives CASSPSGRGALGNGYTF.

The chain is built from TRBV7-9 and TRBJ2-6; D tentatively reads TRBD1 or TRBD2 (6 bases each). The CDR3 has 16 residues. Germline CDR1 and CDR2: SEHNR and FQNEAQ (reference sequence). Trimming left V 7 bases short and J 0 bases short, with 13 bases between. CDR3 in DNA: TGTGCCAGCAAGGGGGGCCCTCCCTCTGGGGCCAACGTCCTGACTTTC. This codes for CASKGGPPSGANVLTF.

The genes are TRBV4-3 and TRBJ2-1; perhaps TRBD2 as D (6 bases). Trimming removed 0 bases from V and 7 bases from J, with 10 bases in between. This CDR3 comprises 14 residues. Per the germline V gene, CDR1 is LGHNA and CDR2 is YSLEER. CDR3 sequence: CASSQERGWNEQFF. CDR3 nucleotide sequence: TGCGCCAGCAGCCAAGAGCGGGGCTGGAATGAGCAGTTCTTC.

This clone has just a few counts. This CDR3 is CASSVNRGNSPYGYTF. In DNA, the CDR3 is TGTGCCAGCAGTGTAAACCGGGGTAACAGTCCCTATGGCTACACCTTC. This sequence joins TRBV6-1 and TRBJ1-2; unclear D gene. Per the germline V gene, CDR1 is MNHNS and CDR2 is SASEGT. V was shortened by 4 bases and J by 4 bases, with 19 bases between the two germline ends. The CDR3 is 16 amino acids.

The genes are TRBV9 and TRBJ1-1; 9 nucleotides line up with TRBD1. CDR1 is SGDLS, CDR2 YYNGEE, per germline. CDR3 size: 17 residues. The J segment lost 1 base and the V segment lost 4 bases, leaving 11 bases of the junction unmatched. CDR3: CASSPGTGRLGNTEAFF. CDR3 nucleotide sequence: TGTGCCAGCAGCCCTGGGACAGGGCGACTTGGGAACACTGAAGCTTTCTTT.

The chain employs TRBV4-1 and TRBJ2-4; D unclear. Trimming pared 4 bases from V and 8 bases from J, leaving 18 bases between. Germline CDR1 and CDR2: MGHRA and YSYEKL. The CDR3 is 15 residues long. The CDR3 nucleotides are TGCGCCAGCAGCCCTTCCTCGGCCAGAAACGACATTCAGTACTTC. Encoded protein: CASSPSSARNDIQYF.

This clone was found a few times. This chain connects TRBV7-6 to TRBJ1-5; D uncertain. The V gene's germline CDR1 is SGHVS and CDR2 FNYEAQ. V dropped 5 bases and J dropped 0 bases, with 8 bases sitting between them. The CDR3 is made up of 14 amino acids. The CDR3 DNA reads TGTGCCAGCAGCCCCGACGTTAGCAATCAGCCCCAGCATTTT. Amino acid sequence: CASSPDVSNQPQHF.

This clone came up once. The chain has TRBV29-1 and TRBJ1-2; D is perhaps TRBD1 (5 bases). The CDR3 loop spans 14 amino acids. The germline V gene encodes CDR1 SQVTM and CDR2 ANQGSEA. Trimming took off 4 bases at V and 7 bases at J, with 19 bases between the two ends. The CDR3, as DNA: TGCAGCGTTGTTACCAAAACGGGGCGAGGTGGCTACACCTTC. This translates into CSVVTKTGRGGYTF.

The gene calls are TRBV9 and TRBJ2-3; 7 positions match TRBD2. Germline V gives CDR1 SGDLS, CDR2 YYNGEE. With V trimmed by 2 bases and J by 4 bases, 4 bases remained unmatched. This CDR3 is 14 amino acids long. In DNA form, the CDR3 reads TGTGCCAGCAGCGTTGGGCGGGGGTCAGATACGCAGTATTTT. It specifies CASSVGRGSDTQYF.

This clone was seen a handful of times. V and J are TRBV19 and TRBJ1-2, with D tentatively TRBD1 (5 bases). V lost 3 bases and J lost 2, with 10 bases in between. This CDR3 has 14 residues. Germline loops: CDR1 LNHDA, CDR2 SQIVND (reference sequence). The CDR3 spells CASSIQGWNYGYTF. The CDR3 nucleotides are TGTGCCAGTAGTATTCAGGGCTGGAACTATGGCTACACCTTC.

The chain links TRBV30 to TRBJ1-5; TRBD1 matches at 7 bases. Germline V gives CDR1 GTSNPN, CDR2 SVGIG (reference sequence). The CDR3 has 13 amino acids. V was clipped by 6 bases and J by 4 bases; unmatched bases: 6. The CDR3 sequence is CACQGGGNQPQHF. The CDR3 DNA sequence: TGTGCCTGCCAAGGGGGCGGTAATCAGCCCCAGCATTTT.

V is TRBV6-5 and J is TRBJ2-2, with unresolved D. Per germline, CDR1 MNHEY and CDR2 SVGAGI. V lost 0 bases, J lost 0 bases, and 8 bases lay in between. CDR3 size: 16 residues. This chain's CDR3 is CASSYSILANTGELFF. DNA for the CDR3: TGTGCCAGCAGTTACTCTATTCTTGCGAACACCGGGGAGCTGTTTTTT.

A few counts support this clone. The rearrangement joins TRBV27 to TRBJ1-2; no firm D call. Per the germline V gene, CDR1 is MNHEY and CDR2 is SMNVEV (reference sequence). V lost 5 bases and J 9 bases, leaving 16 bases between the germline ends. CDR3 length equals 13 residues. The CDR3: CASSKMDPISYTF. The CDR3 DNA reads TGTGCCAGCAGTAAGATGGACCCGATAAGCTACACCTTC.

The chain joins TRBV30 to TRBJ2-3; tentative D call: TRBD2 (5 bases). From germline, CDR1 is GTSNPN and CDR2 SVGIG (reference sequence). The CDR3 has 15 amino acids. V lost 8 bases, J lost 0 bases, and 18 bases lay in between. The DNA of the CDR3 is TGTGCCCGATCCCCGGGGAGTTCTAGCACAGATACGCAGTATTTT. Amino acids: CARSPGSSSTDTQYF.

This chain joins TRBV10-3 and TRBJ2-7, with D unresolved. Per the germline V gene, CDR1 is ENHRY and CDR2 is SYGVKD. The V end lost 3 bases, the J end lost 2 bases, and 11 bases lay between the germline ends. This CDR3 has 14 amino acids. The CDR3 DNA is TGTGCCATCAGTGAAAATGGAGAGGCCTACGAGCAGTACTTC. Amino acids: CAISENGEAYEQYF.